A single sample is the source of the 16 T cell receptor beta chains below, sequenced in a study of cytomegalovirus exposure and HLA in healthy donors. TCRdb keeps only in-frame clones here, not all; method: immunoSEQ multiplex PCR. The sample contains 70,000 to 75,000 clones, 94% of which appear only once. The source material was PBMCs. Every receptor here comes from a woman under 30 in good health and CMV-seropositive.

J is TRBJ2-3 and V is TRBV10-1, with 8 bases aligning to TRBD2. Germline loops: CDR1 WNHNN, CDR2 SYGVQD (reference sequence). V lost 9 bases to trimming and J lost 0 bases; unmatched junction nucleotides: 8. The CDR3 covers 15 residues. The CDR3 nucleotides are TGCGCCAGTGGGGGGTCTAGCGGGAGCACAGATACGCAGTATTTT. This encodes CASGGSSGSTDTQYF.

The rearrangement links TRBV7-2 to TRBJ2-2; D remains ambiguous. The ends were cut back, 5 bases at V and 6 bases at J, with 7 bases in the middle. The CDR3 spans 12 residues. CDR1 is SGHTA, CDR2 FQGNSA, per germline. The CDR3 loop is CASSPTAGELFF. DNA for the CDR3: TGTGCCAGCAGCCCTACCGCCGGGGAGCTGTTTTTT.

V is TRBV7-8 and J is TRBJ1-5; D gene ambiguous. The CDR3 covers 16 residues. The V gene lost 2 bases and the J gene lost 7 bases, with 18 bases spanning the gap. Germline values: CDR1 SGHVS, CDR2 FQNEAQ. The CDR3 sequence: CASSLSVTRSLQPQHF. The CDR3 DNA is TGTGCCAGCAGCTTAAGTGTCACCCGGTCCTTACAGCCCCAGCATTTT.

This chain joins TRBV19 and TRBJ2-5; possibly TRBD1 for D (5 bases). V dropped 4 bases and J dropped 2 bases, with 11 bases sitting between them. Per germline, CDR1 LNHDA and CDR2 SQIVND (reference sequence). The CDR3 length is 14 residues. The CDR3 loop reads CASSKDSYQETQYF. The CDR3 DNA is TGTGCCAGTAGTAAAGACAGTTATCAAGAGACCCAGTACTTC.

The CDR3 nucleotides are TGTGCCAGCAGTGAAGGGCTGACTCTACCGGGAGATACGCAGTATTTT. Translating it yields CASSEGLTLPGDTQYF. This rearrangement joins TRBV6-1 to TRBJ2-3; no firm D call. This CDR3 region has 16 residues. Germline lookup yields CDR1 MNHNS and CDR2 SASEGT. Trimming took 1 base from V and 5 from J, leaving 16 bases between them.

The chain couples TRBV9 to TRBJ2-3; 10 nucleotides match TRBD2. This CDR3 spans 15 amino acids. The trim removed 3 bases at V and 5 bases at J, leaving 6 bases unmatched. Germline V gene sequence: CDR1 SGDLS, CDR2 YYNGEE. The CDR3 bases are TGTGCCAGCAGCGCTAGCGGGAGTGATGTAGATACGCAGTATTTT. As protein: CASSASGSDVDTQYF.

CDR3 amino acids: CASSLGGRDLNTEAFF. CDR3 nucleotides: TGTGCCAGCAGCCTCGGCGGGCGGGACCTGAACACTGAAGCTTTCTTT. This sequence joins TRBV27 and TRBJ1-1; D possibly corresponds to TRBD1 (5 bases). The V and J ends lost 6 bases and 0 bases respectively, with 17 bases between them. Germline CDR1 reads MNHEY; CDR2 reads SMNVEV (reference sequence). This CDR3 is built from 16 residues.

CDR3 coding DNA: TGTGCCAGCAGTTATACCGGGTACCAAGAGACCCAGTACTTC. It translates to CASSYTGYQETQYF. V gene TRBV6-5 combines with J gene TRBJ2-5; D uncertain. Trimming stripped 3 bases from V and 0 bases from J, with 8 bases between. CDR1 and CDR2 from the germline V gene are MNHEY and SVGAGI. This CDR3 spans 14 amino acids.

This chain connects TRBV30 to TRBJ1-1; the D gene is possibly TRBD1 (5 bases). Germline V gene lookup returns CDR1 GTSNPN and CDR2 SVGIG (reference sequence). The V gene lost 0 bases and the J gene lost 5 bases, with 13 bases spanning the gap. There are 14 residues in the CDR3. The CDR3 DNA reads as TGTGCCTGGAGTGTAATGGGGAGGGGTACTGAAGCTTTCTTT. This sequence encodes CAWSVMGRGTEAFF.

This chain connects TRBV27 to TRBJ2-7, with D perhaps matching TRBD1 (5 bases). The CDR3 runs to 13 residues. Germline CDR1 is MNHEY and CDR2 is SMNVEV (reference sequence). The V and J ends lost 2 bases and 7 bases respectively, with 12 bases between them. The CDR3 loop is CASSLKGVREQYF. CDR3 coding DNA: TGTGCCAGCAGTTTAAAAGGGGTGAGAGAGCAGTACTTC.

The gene calls are TRBV11-2 and TRBJ2-1; D possibly corresponds to TRBD2 (7 bases). Germline CDR1 SGHAT, CDR2 FQNNGV. V was cut by 3 bases and J by 4 bases, with 22 bases left in between. The CDR3 consists of 18 residues. The CDR3 sequence: CASSFLEYGGLIYNEQFF. CDR3 in DNA: TGTGCCAGCAGCTTTTTAGAATACGGGGGGCTTATTTACAATGAGCAGTTCTTC.

This chain uses TRBV14 with TRBJ1-1; D uncertain. From germline, CDR1 is SGHDN and CDR2 FVKESK. V was trimmed by 4 bases and J by 0 bases, leaving 12 bases between them. The CDR3 loop spans 15 amino acids. DNA of the CDR3: TGTGCCAGCAGCCGCTGGACGGGGATGAACACTGAAGCTTTCTTT. Protein: CASSRWTGMNTEAFF.

The rearrangement links TRBV5-1 to TRBJ1-6; 7 bases fit TRBD1. The germline gives CDR1 SGHRS, CDR2 YFSETQ. The CDR3 is made up of 17 amino acids. Trimming cost V 2 bases and J 0 bases; bases outside gene matches: 5. The CDR3 nucleotides read TGCGCCAGCAGCTTACAGGGGCCGAGCTCCTATAATTCACCCCTCCACTTT. Translated, it gives CASSLQGPSSYNSPLHF.

The table lists this clone with a count of one. The chain carries TRBV6-5 and TRBJ1-1, with D maybe TRBD1 (6 bases). Germline CDR1 MNHEY, CDR2 SVGAGI. Trimming left V 0 bases short and J 4 bases short, with 15 bases between. This CDR3 has 16 amino acids. The CDR3 DNA reads as TGTGCCAGCAGTTACTCGGGCTTGGGCAGGGGCACTGAAGCTTTCTTT. This codes for CASSYSGLGRGTEAFF.

V and J are TRBV28 and TRBJ2-3; TRBD2 agrees at 9 bases. Germline V CDR1 and CDR2: MDHEN, SYDVKM. This CDR3 is 16 amino acids long. Losses at the gene ends were 5 bases for V and 9 bases for J; bases not matched to a gene: 15. For the CDR3, the DNA is TGTGCCAGCAGTCTACTTCTAGCGGGGAGGGGGGACACGCAGTATTTT. It yields the protein CASSLLLAGRGDTQYF.

The V gene is TRBV7-2, the J gene TRBJ2-1, with 8 nucleotides matching TRBD2. Germline loops: CDR1 SGHTA, CDR2 FQGNSA. The V gene end was trimmed by 5 bases and the J gene end by 6 bases; junction bases not matched to a gene: 12. The CDR3 runs 16 residues. CDR3 in DNA: TGTGCCAGCAGCCGGGGACGGGGGGGCCTACTCAATGAGCAGTTCTTC. Translation gives CASSRGRGGLLNEQFF. The complete variable domain, with remaining parts taken from reference TRBV7-2 and TRBJ2-1, reads GAGVSQSPSNKVTEKGKDVELRCDPISGHTALYWYRQSLGQGLEFLIYFQGNSAPDKSGLPSDRFSAERTGGSVSTLTIQRTQQEDSAVYLCASSRGRGGLLNEQFFGPGTRLTVL.